This T cell receptor (beta chain) was profiled in a study of lymphopenia after photon versus proton radiotherapy. Study-level results: Under photons, naive T cells and diversity fell while effector/memory populations rose. Post-nadir TCR diversity decline inversely tracked overall survival among those who died.

Using immunoSEQ multiplex PCR, the repertoire was profiled, and TCRdb retains in-frame clones only, with some absent. The repertoire holds 150,000 or so clones, with roughly nine tenths as singletons. The CDR3 is 16 residues long. Unmatched junction bases numbered 10, after V lost 4 bases and J lost 8 bases. CDR1 is SEHNR and CDR2 is FQNEAQ in the germline V gene (reference sequence). This clone has just one count. As yet, its antigen is unknown. The V gene is TRBV7-9, the J gene TRBJ2-1, with 11 bases matching TRBD2. The receptor's source is a man aged 50-60 years with gastric cancer. The source material was peripheral blood, sampled from a patient treated with photon-based radiotherapy. The CDR3 bases are TGTGCCAGCAGCTCTCGAATTAGCGGGAGGGGGCATGAGCAGTTCTTC. This translates into CASSSRISGRGHEQFF.